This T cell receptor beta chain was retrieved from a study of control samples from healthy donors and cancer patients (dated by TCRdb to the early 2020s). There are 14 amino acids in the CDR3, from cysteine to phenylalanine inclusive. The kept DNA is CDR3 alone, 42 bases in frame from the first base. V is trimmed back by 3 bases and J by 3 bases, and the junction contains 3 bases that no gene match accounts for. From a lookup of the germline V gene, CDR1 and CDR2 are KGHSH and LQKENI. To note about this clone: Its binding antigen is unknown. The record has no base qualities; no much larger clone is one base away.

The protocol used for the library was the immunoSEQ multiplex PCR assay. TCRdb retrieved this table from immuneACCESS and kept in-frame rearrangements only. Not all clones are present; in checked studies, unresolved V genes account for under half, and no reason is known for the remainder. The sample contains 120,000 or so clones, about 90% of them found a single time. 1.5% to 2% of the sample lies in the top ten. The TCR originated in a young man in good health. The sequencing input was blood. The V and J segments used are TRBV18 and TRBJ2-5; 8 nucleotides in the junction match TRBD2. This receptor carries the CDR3 CASSPGLVKETQYF. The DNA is TGTGCCAGCTCACCGGGACTAGTAAAAGAGACCCAGTACTTC.